This T cell receptor (beta chain) emerged from a study of human T cells and chemical hapten exposure. Remarks on this clonotype: Antigen: not known.

Study-wide results and caveats: Counts of expanded TCRs (at PT1) showed a positive correlation with patch test score.

The CDR3 spans 14 residues. Trimming at V came to 1 base and at J to 1 base, leaving 0 bases not matched to a gene. CDR1 is LGHNA, CDR2 YSLEER, per germline. TCRdb re-called the RACE reads with MiXCR, one entry per CDR3 protein. This table holds about 120,000 distinct CDR3 sequences, roughly 15% found once. Regarding time point: patch test 1, 2 weeks after DPC sensitization. Treatment denoted: therapeutic diphenylcyclopropenone sensitization with weekly scalp DPC. J is TRBJ2-5 and V is TRBV4-3, with 7 positions matching TRBD1. The receptor's source is a man aged 18 to 30 with alopecia areata. Some clones in this sample may be carry-over from other donors' samples. This specimen was whole blood, taken in connection with sensitization to the hapten diphenylcyclopropenone (DPC). CDR3 DNA: TGCGCCAGCAGCCAAGGGACAGGCCAAGAGACCCAGTACTTC. This codes for CASSQGTGQETQYF.